This T cell receptor beta chain stems from a study of T cell repertoires in cytomegalovirus infection. The wider study: Evidence of both CMV infection and a matching HLA type came from public TCR beta signatures.

TCRdb reanalysed the reads using MiXCR and keeps one entry per CDR3 protein. In the table there are nearly 700,000 distinct CDR3 sequences, roughly 36% of which are singletons. Comments on this clonotype: Its antigen is unidentified.

General study results and limits: In two of eight donors, the top clonotype was HLA-C-restricted CMV-specific.

CDR1 and CDR2 from the germline V gene are SEHNR and FQNEAQ (reference sequence). V lost 2 bases, J lost 5 bases, and 5 bases lay in between. This CDR3 is 12 amino acids long. The sequenced sample was cultured PBMCs, obtained from culture after CMV antigen stimulation. The chain links TRBV7-9 to TRBJ2-3; no definite D call. The clonotype originates from a human donor in good health (CMV status not recorded). Some clones in this sample may be carry-over from other donors' samples. The CDR3, as DNA: TGTGCCAGCAGCTTACAGCTAGATACGCAGTATTTT. Translated: CASSLQLDTQYF.